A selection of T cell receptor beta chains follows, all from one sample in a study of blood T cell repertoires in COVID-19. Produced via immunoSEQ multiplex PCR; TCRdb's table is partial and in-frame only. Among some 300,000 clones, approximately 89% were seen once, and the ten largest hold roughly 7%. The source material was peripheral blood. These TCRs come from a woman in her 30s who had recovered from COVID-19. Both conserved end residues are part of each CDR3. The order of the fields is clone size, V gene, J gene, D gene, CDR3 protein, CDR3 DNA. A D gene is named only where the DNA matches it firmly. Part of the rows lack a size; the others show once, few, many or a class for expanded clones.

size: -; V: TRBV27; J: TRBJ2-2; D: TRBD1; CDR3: CASSLADRTGTGELFF; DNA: TGTGCCAGCAGTTTGGCGGATAGGACAGGGACCGGGGAGCTGTTTTTT
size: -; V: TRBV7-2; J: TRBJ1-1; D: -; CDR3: CASSLRQNTEAFF; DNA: TGTGCCAGCAGCTTAAGACAGAACACTGAAGCTTTCTTT
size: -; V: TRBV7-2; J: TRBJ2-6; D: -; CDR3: CASSLALGISGANVLTF; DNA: TGTGCCAGCAGCTTAGCGCTCGGGATCTCTGGGGCCAACGTCCTGACTTTC
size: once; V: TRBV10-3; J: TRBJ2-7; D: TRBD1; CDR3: CAIGTGGSYEQYF; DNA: TGTGCCATAGGGACAGGGGGTTCCTACGAGCAGTACTTC
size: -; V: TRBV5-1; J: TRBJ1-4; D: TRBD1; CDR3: CASRVQGANEKLFF; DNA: TGCGCCAGCAGGGTTCAGGGGGCTAATGAAAAACTGTTTTTT
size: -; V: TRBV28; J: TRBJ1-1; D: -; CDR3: CASSLGGRVNTEAFF; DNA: TGTGCCAGCAGTTTAGGGGGGAGGGTGAACACTGAAGCTTTCTTT
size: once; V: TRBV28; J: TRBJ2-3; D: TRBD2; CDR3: CASSIRRGGTHTQYF; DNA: TGTGCCAGCAGCATTCGGCGGGGGGGCACGCATACGCAGTATTTT
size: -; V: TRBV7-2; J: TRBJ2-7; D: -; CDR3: CASSLVVYEQYF; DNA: TGTGCCAGCAGCTTAGTAGTATACGAGCAGTACTTC
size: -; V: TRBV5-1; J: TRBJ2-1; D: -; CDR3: CASSSRQVYNEQFF; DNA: TGCGCCAGCAGCTCAAGACAGGTCTACAATGAGCAGTTCTTC
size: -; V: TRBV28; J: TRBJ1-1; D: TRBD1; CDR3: CASSLTGAATNTEAFF; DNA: TGTGCCAGCAGTCTGACAGGGGCCGCCACGAACACTGAAGCTTTCTTT
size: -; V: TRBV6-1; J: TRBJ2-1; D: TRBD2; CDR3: CASSDNGRNEQFF; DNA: TGTGCCAGCAGTGACAACGGGAGGAATGAGCAGTTCTTC
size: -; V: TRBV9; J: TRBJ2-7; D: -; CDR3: CASSPLDGDEQYF; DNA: TGTGCCAGCAGCCCACTCGACGGGGACGAGCAGTACTTC
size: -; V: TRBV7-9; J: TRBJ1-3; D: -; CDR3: CASSPRLLGSSGNTIYF; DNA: TGTGCCAGCAGCCCGCGATTGTTGGGGAGCTCTGGAAACACCATATATTTT
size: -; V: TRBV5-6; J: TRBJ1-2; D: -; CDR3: CASSFPSGQVTNYGYTF; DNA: TGTGCCAGCAGCTTTCCTTCTGGGCAGGTCACTAACTATGGCTACACCTTC
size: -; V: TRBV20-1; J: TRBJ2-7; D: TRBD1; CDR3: CSASLSESRGLYYEQYF; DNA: TGCAGTGCTAGTCTTAGTGAATCGAGGGGGCTATACTACGAGCAGTACTTC
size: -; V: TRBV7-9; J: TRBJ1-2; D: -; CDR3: CASSRQENYGYTF; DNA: TGTGCCAGCAGCCGACAGGAAAACTATGGCTACACCTTC
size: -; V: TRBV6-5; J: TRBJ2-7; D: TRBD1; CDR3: CASRDRGLSSYEQYF; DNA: TGTGCCAGCAGGGACAGGGGACTTAGCTCCTACGAGCAGTACTTC
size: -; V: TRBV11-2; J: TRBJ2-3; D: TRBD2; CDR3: CASSWASGGDTQYF; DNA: TGTGCCAGCAGCTGGGCTAGCGGCGGAGATACGCAGTATTTT
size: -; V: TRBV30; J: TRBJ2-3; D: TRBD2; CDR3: CAWNAGGSTDTQYF; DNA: TGTGCCTGGAACGCGGGGGGGAGCACAGATACGCAGTATTTT
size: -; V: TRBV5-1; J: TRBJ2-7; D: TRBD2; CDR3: CASSLGGTNSYEQYF; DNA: TGCGCCAGCAGCTTGGGCGGGACTAACTCCTACGAGCAGTACTTC
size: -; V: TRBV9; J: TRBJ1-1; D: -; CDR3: CASSVGGRDTEAFF; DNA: TGTGCCAGCAGCGTAGGGGGCAGGGACACTGAAGCTTTCTTT
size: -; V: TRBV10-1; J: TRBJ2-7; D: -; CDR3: CASMNRDIAYEQYF; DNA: TGCGCCAGCATGAACCGGGACATTGCCTACGAGCAGTACTTC
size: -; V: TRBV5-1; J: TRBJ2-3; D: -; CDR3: CASSNQGSDTQYF; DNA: TGCGCCAGCAGCAACCAGGGTTCTGATACGCAGTATTTT
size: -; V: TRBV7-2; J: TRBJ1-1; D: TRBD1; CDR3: CASSVGTAPEAFF; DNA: TGTGCCAGCAGCGTCGGGACAGCCCCTGAAGCTTTCTTT
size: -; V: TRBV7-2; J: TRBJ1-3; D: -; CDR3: CASRDTGSSGNTIYF; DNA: TGTGCCAGCAGGGACACAGGGAGCTCCGGAAACACCATATATTTT
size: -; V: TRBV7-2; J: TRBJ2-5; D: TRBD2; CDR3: CASSLGLAGSQETQYF; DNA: TGTGCCAGCAGCCTCGGACTAGCGGGGTCCCAAGAGACCCAGTACTTC
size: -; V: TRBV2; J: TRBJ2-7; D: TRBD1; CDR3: CASALDRTGIYEQYF; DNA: TGTGCCAGCGCCCTAGATAGGACAGGGATTTACGAGCAGTACTTC
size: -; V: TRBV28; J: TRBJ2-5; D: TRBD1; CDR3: CASSSGTGQETQYF; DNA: TGTGCCAGCAGTTCTGGGACAGGGCAAGAGACCCAGTACTTC
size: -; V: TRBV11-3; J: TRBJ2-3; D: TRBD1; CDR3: CASSLTGPTDTQYF; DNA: TGTGCCAGCAGCTTGACAGGGCCCACAGATACGCAGTATTTT
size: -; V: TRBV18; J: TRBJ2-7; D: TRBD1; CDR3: CASSAGTGEEYEQYF; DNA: TGTGCCAGCTCAGCCGGGACAGGGGAGGAATACGAGCAGTACTTC
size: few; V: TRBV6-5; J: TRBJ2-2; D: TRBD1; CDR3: CASKQGDYGELFF; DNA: TGTGCCAGCAAACAGGGGGATTATGGGGAGCTGTTTTTT
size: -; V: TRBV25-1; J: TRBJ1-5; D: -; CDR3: CASSEGPYQPQHF; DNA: TGTGCCAGCAGTGAGGGGCCCTATCAGCCCCAGCATTTT
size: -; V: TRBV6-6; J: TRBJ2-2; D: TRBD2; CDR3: CASSWGGVGSGELFF; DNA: TGTGCCAGCAGTTGGGGAGGGGTTGGGTCCGGGGAGCTGTTTTTT
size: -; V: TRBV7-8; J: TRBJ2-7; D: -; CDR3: CASSLGGLAEQYF; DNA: TGTGCCAGCAGCTTAGGGGGGCTTGCCGAGCAGTACTTC
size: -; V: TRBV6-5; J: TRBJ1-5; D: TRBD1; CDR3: CASSPTGVNPQPQHF; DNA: TGTGCCAGCAGTCCGACAGGGGTGAATCCTCAGCCCCAGCATTTT
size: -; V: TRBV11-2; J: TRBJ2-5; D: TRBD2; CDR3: CASSYRWSGGQETQYF; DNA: TGTGCCAGCAGCTACCGGTGGAGCGGGGGCCAAGAGACCCAGTACTTC
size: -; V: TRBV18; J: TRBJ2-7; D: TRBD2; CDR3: CASSPELAGGGEQYF; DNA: TGTGCCAGCTCACCCGAACTAGCGGGGGGGGGCGAGCAGTACTTC
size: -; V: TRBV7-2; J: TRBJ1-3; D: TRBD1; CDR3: CASSYRQGSGNTIYF; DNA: TGTGCCAGCAGCTACAGACAGGGTTCTGGAAACACCATATATTTT
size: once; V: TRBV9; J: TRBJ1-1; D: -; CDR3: CASSVAGGPRARAFF; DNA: TGTGCCAGCAGCGTAGCAGGAGGCCCCAGAGCTCGAGCTTTCTTT
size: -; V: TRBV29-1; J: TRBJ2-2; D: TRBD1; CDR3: CSVLEVYSGQGRLNTGELFF; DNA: TGCAGCGTCTTAGAGGTCTACTCGGGACAGGGTCGTTTGAACACCGGGGAGCTGTTTTTT
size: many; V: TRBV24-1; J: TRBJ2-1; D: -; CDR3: CATSARAGNEQFF; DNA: TGTGCCACCAGTGCCAGGGCCGGCAATGAGCAGTTCTTC
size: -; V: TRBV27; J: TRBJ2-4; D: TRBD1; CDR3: CASSPGGANIQYF; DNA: TGTGCCAGCAGCCCAGGGGGCGCCAACATTCAGTACTTC
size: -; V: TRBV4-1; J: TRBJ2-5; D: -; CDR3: CASSRLLGETQYF; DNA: TGCGCCAGCAGCCGACTACTAGGCGAGACCCAGTACTTC
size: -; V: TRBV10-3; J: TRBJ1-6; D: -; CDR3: CAISEGGASSYNSPLHF; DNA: TGTGCCATCAGTGAAGGGGGGGCGAGCTCCTATAATTCACCCCTCCACTTT